Presented here are 24 T cell receptor beta chains from one specimen sequenced in a study of cytomegalovirus exposure and HLA in healthy donors. PCR amplification relied on 60 Vbeta primers (plus 13 Jbeta primers). Profiling relied on immunoSEQ multiplex PCR, and the TCRdb table lists in-frame clones only, not all of them. The sample contains some 150,000 clones, approximately 78% of which appear only once. The sequencing input was PBMCs. These receptors all stem from a man aged 35 to 55 in good health and CMV-seropositive.

Points on this clone: Other DNA sequences in this specimen translate into the identical CDR3. As DNA, the CDR3 is TGTGCCAGCAGCTCCGGACTAGCGGGACCCACAGATACGCAGTATTTT. Translation gives CASSSGLAGPTDTQYF. The genes are TRBV7-9 and TRBJ2-3; 12 nucleotides agree with TRBD2. The CDR3 sequence is 16 residues long. V was clipped by 4 bases and J by 2 bases; unmatched bases: 4. CDR1 is SEHNR and CDR2 is FQNEAQ in the germline V gene (reference sequence).

This sequence joins TRBV15 and TRBJ2-5, with 8 positions matching TRBD1. The last part of the DNA fits TRBJ2-7 better; the J call may be wrong. The CDR3 covers 17 residues. Germline CDR1 LNHNV, CDR2 YYDKDF (reference sequence). The CDR3 reads CATSRGKQGASRYEQYF. The DNA of the CDR3 is TGTGCCACCAGCAGAGGCAAGCAGGGGGCGAGCAGATACGAGCAGTACTTC.

The J gene is TRBJ1-1, the V gene TRBV28; 11 bases agree with TRBD1. CDR1 is MDHEN, CDR2 SYDVKM, per germline. V lost 2 bases, J lost 1 base, and 0 bases stayed unmatched. The CDR3 contains 15 residues. The CDR3 nucleotides read TGTGCCAGCAGTTTAGGGACAGGGGGGAACACTGAAGCTTTCTTT. Amino acids: CASSLGTGGNTEAFF.

This clone has just a few counts. The chain has TRBV23-1 and TRBJ2-1, with 12 nucleotides matching TRBD2. TRBV23-1 is sorted into the ORF group, with uncertain function. V shed 4 bases and J 9 bases; nucleotides not matched to a gene: 7. CDR3 length: 15 amino acids. CDR3 coding DNA: TGCGCCAGCAGTCTCCGACTAGCGGGAGATAGTGAGCAGTTCTTC. This translates into CASSLRLAGDSEQFF.

This chain links TRBV28 with TRBJ2-5, with 7 bases identical to TRBD2. Germline loops: CDR1 MDHEN, CDR2 SYDVKM. The CDR3 runs 14 residues. J gave up 4 bases and V 3 bases, and 5 bases lay outside the gene matches. Written as DNA, the CDR3 is TGTGCCAGCAGTTTGGGGGGGGATGTAGAGACCCAGTACTTC. Its protein product is CASSLGGDVETQYF.

The genes are TRBV10-2 and TRBJ2-5; 8 bases fit TRBD2. Judging by the DNA end, TRBJ2-7 fits better; the J call may be wrong. The CDR3 has 14 residues. CDR1 and CDR2 (germline): WSHSY, SAAADI. The CDR3 loop is CASGSSGSSYEQYF. The CDR3 nucleotides read TGCGCCAGCGGGTCGAGCGGGAGTTCCTACGAGCAGTACTTC.

About this clone: Germline is not matched at one junction end, which may reflect a read error. The V call is TRBV7-9, the J call TRBJ1-1; TRBD1 matches 7 bases. Germline V gives CDR1 SEHNR, CDR2 FQNEAQ (reference sequence). This CDR3 region has 15 residues. The CDR3 DNA reads as TGTTCCAGCAGCTTAGAGACAGGGAGGAACACTGAAGCTTTCTTT. Amino acid sequence: CSSSLETGRNTEAFF.

The genes are TRBV15 and TRBJ2-2; 9 nucleotides match TRBD2. Trimming took 8 bases from V and 6 from J; bases not matched to a gene: 1. CDR1 and CDR2 (germline): LNHNV, YYDKDF (reference sequence). The CDR3 totals 12 residues. CDR3 region: CATEREAGELFF. Written as DNA, the CDR3 is TGTGCCACCGAGCGGGAGGCCGGGGAGCTGTTTTTT.

The chain is built from TRBV28 and TRBJ2-1; tentatively, D is TRBD1 (6 bases). CDR1 and CDR2 from the germline V gene are MDHEN and SYDVKM. This CDR3 comprises 15 residues. Trimming shortened V by 3 bases and J by 4 bases, and 13 bases separated the two germline ends. The DNA for the CDR3 is TGTGCCAGCAGTTTTCGCAGCCAGGGGTACAATGAGCAGTTCTTC. Its protein is CASSFRSQGYNEQFF.

The chain has TRBV28 and TRBJ1-1; D possibly corresponds to TRBD1 (6 bases). V was trimmed by 6 bases and J by 5 bases, leaving 19 bases between them. This CDR3 is built from 15 residues. Germline V gene lookup returns CDR1 MDHEN and CDR2 SYDVKM. CDR3 sequence: CASRGAGADETEAFF. The CDR3, as DNA: TGTGCCAGCAGGGGGGCGGGGGCCGACGAAACTGAAGCTTTCTTT.

This clone was counted a few times. The chain links TRBV7-9 to TRBJ1-1, with D possibly matching TRBD1 (5 bases). V was trimmed by 5 bases and J by 5 bases, leaving 12 bases between them. This CDR3 comprises 13 residues. Looked up from germline, CDR1 is SEHNR and CDR2 is FQNEAQ (reference sequence). The CDR3 sequence: CASSPRGGTEAFF. CDR3 DNA sequence: TGTGCCAGCAGCCCCCGGGGGGGGACTGAAGCTTTCTTT.

The rearrangement links TRBV28 to TRBJ1-5; no clear D gene. The CDR3 consists of 14 residues. The germline gives CDR1 MDHEN, CDR2 SYDVKM. Trimming shortened V by 10 bases and J by 6 bases, and 19 bases separated the two germline ends. The CDR3 loop reads CATADSGRTQPQHF. CDR3 sequence (DNA): TGTGCCACCGCTGATTCGGGAAGAACTCAGCCCCAGCATTTT.

DNA for the CDR3: TGCGCCAGCAGCTTGGTGTCCGGGGAAGATACGCAGTATTTT. Translating gives CASSLVSGEDTQYF. The V gene is TRBV5-1, the J gene TRBJ2-3, with D perhaps TRBD2 (5 bases). The CDR3 contains 14 residues. V lost 0 bases and J 5 bases, leaving 10 bases between the germline ends. Germline V gene data show CDR1 as SGHRS and CDR2 as YFSETQ.

This clone has only one observation. This chain uses TRBV18 with TRBJ2-7; 7 bases line up with TRBD2. The CDR3 loop spans 15 amino acids. The germline CDR1 and CDR2 sequences are KGHSH and LQKENI. V shed 2 bases, J shed 5 bases, and the junction held 9 bases outside the gene matches. The CDR3 region has the DNA TGTGCCAGCTCACCATGGGGCGGGAGTGGGAACGAGCAGTACTTC. Encoded protein: CASSPWGGSGNEQYF.

This clone was seen only a few times. V usage is TRBV25-1 and J usage is TRBJ2-7, with unresolved D. Germline CDR1 MGHDK, CDR2 SYGVNS. The CDR3 totals 11 residues. Deletions cut 4 bases from V and 3 bases from J, with 4 bases between. The CDR3 DNA reads TGTGCCAGCAGTGGAGGCTACGAGCAGTACTTC. It is translated as CASSGGYEQYF.

The CDR3: CASRPLHTGELFF. CDR3 bases: TGTGCCAGCAGGCCACTACACACCGGGGAGCTGTTTTTT. The J gene is TRBJ2-2, the V gene TRBV2; no firm D call. The germline V gene encodes CDR1 SNHLY and CDR2 FYNNEI. The length of the CDR3 is 13 residues. The ends were cut back, 6 bases at V and 3 bases at J, with 8 bases in the middle.

The chain is built from TRBV9 and TRBJ1-1; 10 bases align to TRBD1. The CDR3 extends over 15 amino acids. J lost 6 bases, V lost 3 bases, and 8 bases had no gene match. Germline V gene lookup returns CDR1 SGDLS and CDR2 YYNGEE. CDR3 coding DNA: TGTGCCAGCAGCGCTGCCGGGACAGGGGAGTCTGAAGCTTTCTTT. Protein product: CASSAAGTGESEAFF.

This clone was counted between two and nine times. The gene calls are TRBV7-9 and TRBJ2-7, with 9 bases lining up with TRBD2. From germline, CDR1 is SEHNR and CDR2 FQNEAQ (reference sequence). J lost 1 base, V lost 0 bases, and 7 bases had no gene match. The CDR3 is made up of 17 amino acids. CDR3 DNA sequence: TGTGCCAGCAGCTTAGCGCGGTCTAGCGGGACTTCCTACGAGCAGTACTTC. This sequence encodes CASSLARSSGTSYEQYF.

This clone was observed a few times. J is TRBJ1-2 and V is TRBV7-2; a weak D match, TRBD1 (5 bases). Deletions cut 5 bases from V and 3 bases from J, with 10 bases between. The CDR3 covers 13 residues. Germline CDR1 and CDR2: SGHTA and FQGNSA. CDR3 bases: TGTGCCAGCAGCCCGGGGACTCACTATGGCTACACCTTC. Translation: CASSPGTHYGYTF.

The rearrangement links TRBV28 to TRBJ1-1; no clear D. This CDR3 has 13 amino acids. V lost 7 bases to trimming and J lost 2 bases, with 11 bases between them. Germline CDR1 is MDHEN and CDR2 is SYDVKM. The CDR3 nucleotides are TGTGCCAGCAAACCCGCTAGAAACACTGAAGCTTTCTTT. Amino acid sequence: CASKPARNTEAFF.

The rearrangement uses TRBV27 and TRBJ2-7; D may be TRBD1 (7 bases). Germline V gene sequence: CDR1 MNHEY, CDR2 SMNVEV (reference sequence). The CDR3 extends over 14 amino acids. Trimming cost V 10 bases and J 4 bases, with 20 bases left between them. The CDR3 sequence is CATRGAGGPYEQYF. CDR3 DNA sequence: TGTGCCACCAGGGGGGCAGGGGGACCTTACGAGCAGTACTTC.

This rearrangement joins TRBV18 to TRBJ2-3; 10 positions agree with TRBD2. The CDR3 extends over 17 amino acids. Germline loops: CDR1 KGHSH, CDR2 LQKENI. The junction had 3 bases not matched to a gene; V was cut back by 0 bases and J by 0 bases. The CDR3 protein is CASSPPGLASSTDTQYF. CDR3 nucleotides: TGTGCCAGCTCACCACCGGGACTAGCGAGTAGCACAGATACGCAGTATTTT.

The chain couples TRBV6-1 to TRBJ2-7; TRBD2 aligns across 13 bases. The V and J ends lost 4 bases and 3 bases, in that order; junction bases with no gene match: 0. This CDR3 spans 14 amino acids. The germline V gene encodes CDR1 MNHNS and CDR2 SASEGT. CDR3 DNA: TGTGCCAGCAGTGGGACTAGCGGGAGCTACGAGCAGTACTTC. Protein product: CASSGTSGSYEQYF.

The genes are TRBV11-2 and TRBJ1-1; D is ambiguous. The ends were cut back, 5 bases at V and 1 base at J, with 11 bases in the middle. This CDR3 region has 14 residues. CDR1 is SGHAT, CDR2 FQNNGV, per germline. The CDR3 region is CASSGPSGNTEAFF. In nucleotides, the CDR3 is TGTGCCAGCAGCGGCCCCTCAGGGAACACTGAAGCTTTCTTT. The full variable domain, its missing parts supplied by reference TRBV11-2 and TRBJ1-1, is EAGVAQSPRYKIIEKRQSVAFWCNPISGHATLYWYQQILGQGPKLLIQFQNNGVVDDSQLPKDRFSAERLKGVDSTLKIQPAKLEDSAVYLCASSGPSGNTEAFFGQGTRLTVV.